This T cell receptor (beta chain) was sequenced for a study of regulatory T cells in long-lasting Graves disease. Arm-PCR of CDR3 regions and iRepertoire HTBI primers were used to build TCR beta libraries. TCRdb used MiXCR to reprocess the multiplex PCR reads, holding one entry per CDR3 protein. The sample yields roughly 530,000 distinct CDR3 sequences, roughly 16% seen once. Time point: newly diagnosed GD, antithyroid drugs for less than 3 months. The TCR library was prepared using RNA isolated from PBMCs. This clonotype has a handful of counts. The same sample was also studied in work on T cells in Graves' hyperthyroidism and ophthalmopathy.

The source material was peripheral blood mononuclear cells (PBMCs), sampled at new diagnosis, from a patient treated with antithyroid drugs. The sequence came from a woman aged 35-65 years with Graves disease.

CDR3 bases: TGTGCCAGCAGCCAAGACAGGGAGTATTCACCCCTCCACTTT. This sequence encodes CASSQDREYSPLHF. The rearrangement joins TRBV3-1 to TRBJ1-6; the D gene is possibly TRBD1 (5 bases). The V end was cut by 0 bases, the J end by 8 bases, with 8 bases between. The CDR3 has 14 residues. Germline V gene lookup returns CDR1 LGHDT and CDR2 YNNKEL (reference sequence).